Below, 15 T cell receptor beta chains from the same sample are listed, as sequenced in a study of OX40 agonist ivuxolimab in advanced cancers. Only in-frame clones appear in the TCRdb table, and some are missing; sequencing was by immunoSEQ multiplex PCR. The sample includes about 90,000 clones, about 90% of them seen just once. The material sequenced was CD4+ or CD8+ T cells sorted from blood, taken in a trial of the OX40 agonist ivuxolimab. The receptors shown here come from an adult with an advanced solid tumor such as melanoma, head and neck, liver or kidney cancer.

The chain links TRBV5-1 to TRBJ1-4; D may be TRBD1 (5 bases). The CDR3 runs 14 residues. Germline CDR1 is SGHRS and CDR2 is YFSETQ. Trimming left V 2 bases short and J 8 bases short, with 13 bases between. This CDR3 reads CASSFGGIGEKLFF. The CDR3 DNA sequence: TGCGCCAGCAGCTTTGGGGGGATCGGCGAAAAACTGTTTTTT.

Remarks on this clone: Other DNA sequences of this sample code for an identical CDR3. The chain has TRBV19 and TRBJ1-5; 8 nucleotides align to TRBD1. V dropped 3 bases and J dropped 5; count of bases not matched to a gene: 3. This CDR3 is built from 14 residues. Looked up from germline, CDR1 is LNHDA and CDR2 is SQIVND (reference sequence). For the CDR3, the DNA is TGTGCCAGTAGTATCGTGACAGGGGATCAGCCCCAGCATTTT. Its translation is CASSIVTGDQPQHF. The full variable domain, in which reference TRBV19 and TRBJ1-5 provide the parts outside the CDR3, is DGGITQSPKYLFRKEGQNVTLSCEQNLNHDAMYWYRQDPGQGLRLIYYSQIVNDFQKGDIAEGYSVSREKKESFPLTVTSAQKNPTAFYLCASSIVTGDQPQHFGDGTRLSIL.

This clone was found once. The chain combines TRBV6-1 with TRBJ1-4; 7 positions agree with TRBD1. V lost 7 bases, J lost 6 bases, and 8 bases stayed unmatched. The CDR3 is made up of 14 amino acids. CDR1 is MNHNS and CDR2 is SASEGT in the germline V gene. The CDR3 protein is CASTLGGMHEKLFF. CDR3 bases: TGTGCCAGCACCTTAGGGGGCATGCATGAAAAACTGTTTTTT.

A note on this clone: Additional DNA sequences in this sample encode the identical CDR3. This chain links TRBV5-1 with TRBJ2-1; D remains ambiguous. V gave up 0 bases and J gave up 0 bases, with 7 bases separating them. The CDR3 totals 15 residues. Germline V gene data show CDR1 as SGHRS and CDR2 as YFSETQ. This CDR3 reads CASSLVPGSYNEQFF. CDR3 coding DNA: TGCGCCAGCAGCTTGGTACCCGGCTCCTACAATGAGCAGTTCTTC.

The V and J genes are TRBV15 and TRBJ2-1, with D unclear. The germline V gene encodes CDR1 LNHNV and CDR2 YYDKDF (reference sequence). This CDR3 region has 15 residues. V was clipped by 0 bases and J by 1 base, with 7 bases between them. This chain's CDR3 is CATSRDSESYNEQFF. CDR3 DNA: TGTGCCACCAGCAGAGATAGTGAATCCTACAATGAGCAGTTCTTC.

The chain links TRBV14 to TRBJ1-2; D not resolved. Germline loops: CDR1 SGHDN, CDR2 FVKESK. Trimming removed 4 bases at V and 4 bases at J, with 13 bases between. This CDR3 is built from 14 residues. The CDR3, as DNA: TGTGCCAGCAGCCCCACCAACGGGTTCTATGGCTACACCTTC. Its translation: CASSPTNGFYGYTF.

V is TRBV6-5 and J is TRBJ2-1, with 8 bases that match TRBD2. Germline trimming cut 7 bases from V and 6 bases from J; bases unmatched to any gene: 11. The CDR3 sequence is 15 residues long. Germline loops: CDR1 MNHEY, CDR2 SVGAGI. The DNA of the CDR3 is TGTGCCAGCACCTACAGCGGGAGTGGACGCAATGAGCAGTTCTTC. Translation: CASTYSGSGRNEQFF.

This sequence joins TRBV30 and TRBJ1-1; possibly TRBD1 for D (6 bases). The CDR3 runs 14 residues. V gave up 0 bases and J gave up 5 bases, with 13 bases separating them. Germline assignment: CDR1 GTSNPN and CDR2 SVGIG (reference sequence). CDR3 region: CAWSVQAGVTEAFF. CDR3 nucleotide sequence: TGTGCCTGGAGTGTACAGGCAGGGGTTACTGAAGCTTTCTTT.

V gene TRBV27 combines with J gene TRBJ2-1, with 9 bases identical to TRBD1. The junction had 14 bases not matched to a gene; V was cut back by 8 bases and J by 9 bases. CDR3 length: 15 residues. Germline V gene data show CDR1 as MNHEY and CDR2 as SMNVEV (reference sequence). CDR3 bases: TGTGCCAGCGGCCTCTTGGGACAGGGTCTAAGTGAGCAGTTCTTC. Protein product: CASGLLGQGLSEQFF.

The V call is TRBV5-6, the J call TRBJ1-5; D is unresolved. V lost 4 bases, J lost 5 bases, and 13 bases lay in between. CDR3 length equals 14 residues. Germline CDR1 is SGHDT and CDR2 is YYEEEE. The CDR3, as DNA: TGTGCCAGCAGCCCGTACCACCCAGATCAGCCCCAGCATTTT. The encoded protein is CASSPYHPDQPQHF.

The CDR3 coding sequence is TGTGCCAGTATCGGTCCTCTAGTGGTTCAGTACTTC. Protein: CASIGPLVVQYF. The V gene is TRBV19, the J gene TRBJ2-7; D unresolved. Germline CDR1 LNHDA, CDR2 SQIVND (reference sequence). The ends were cut back, 7 bases at V and 10 bases at J, with 17 bases in the middle. This CDR3 contains 12 residues.

The chain recombines TRBV11-3 with TRBJ1-2, with 7 bases matching TRBD1. The CDR3 is 13 amino acids. The V segment lost 5 bases and the J segment 3 bases; nucleotides outside the gene matches: 3. The germline V gene encodes CDR1 SGHNT and CDR2 YENEEA. The DNA for the CDR3 is TGTGCCAGCAGCGCCGACAGGGACTATGGCTACACCTTC. Protein: CASSADRDYGYTF.

The DNA of the CDR3 is TGTGCCTGGAGTAATGGAGAGACCCAGTACTTC. It yields the protein CAWSNGETQYF. The genes are TRBV30 and TRBJ2-5; no clear D. CDR1 and CDR2 (germline): GTSNPN, SVGIG (reference sequence). The CDR3 totals 11 residues. V was shortened by 2 bases and J by 4 bases, with 5 bases between the two germline ends. The full variable domain, its missing parts supplied by reference TRBV30 and TRBJ2-5, is SQTIHQWPATLVQPVGSPLSLECTVEGTSNPNLYWYRQAAGRGLQLLFYSVGIGQISSEVPQNLSASRPQDRQFILSSKKLLLSDSGFYLCAWSNGETQYFGPGTRLLVL.

The chain recombines TRBV6-1 with TRBJ1-2; perhaps TRBD1 as D (5 bases). Trimming cost V 0 bases and J 6 bases, with 11 bases left between them. The CDR3 contains 14 residues. The germline gives CDR1 MNHNS, CDR2 SASEGT. CDR3 nucleotide sequence: TGTGCCAGCAGTGAAGCGCTTCGGGGGGATGGCTACACCTTC. This sequence encodes CASSEALRGDGYTF.

The gene calls are TRBV13 and TRBJ2-1, with no clear D. The germline gives CDR1 PRHDT, CDR2 FYEKMQ (reference sequence). V was trimmed by 0 bases and J by 7 bases, leaving 7 bases between them. The CDR3 spans 13 residues. CDR3 protein: CASSLGGHNEQFF. CDR3 nucleotides: TGTGCCAGCAGCTTAGGCGGGCATAATGAGCAGTTCTTC.